These 23 T cell receptor beta chains originate from one sample sequenced in a study of T cells after yellow fever vaccination. In TCRdb, the 5' RACE reads were re-called with MiXCR into one record per CDR3 protein. The sample lists more than 95,000 distinct CDR3 sequences; 7.5% to 10% were seen once. The specimen was CD8+ T cells sorted from PBMCs, collected on the day of the yellow fever booster vaccination. All receptors come from a man in his late teens or twenties who received the YFV17D yellow fever vaccine.

This clonotype was seen a handful of times. The chain links TRBV10-3 to TRBJ2-1; D possibly uses TRBD1 or TRBD2 (6 bases each). CDR1 and CDR2 (germline): ENHRY, SYGVKD. Deletions cut 8 bases from V and 0 bases from J, with 17 bases between. This CDR3 contains 16 residues. The CDR3 protein is CAIQGGGPSSYNEQFF. CDR3 coding DNA: TGTGCCATCCAAGGTGGGGGGCCGAGCTCCTACAATGAGCAGTTCTTC.

This clonotype appeared many times. The gene calls are TRBV29-1 and TRBJ2-3; possible D gene TRBD2, 6 bases. V dropped 8 bases and J dropped 3 bases, with 21 bases sitting between them. Germline V gene data show CDR1 as SQVTM and CDR2 as ANQGSEA. This CDR3 has 15 residues. CDR3 protein: CSPRVRDQLTDTQYF. In nucleotides, the CDR3 is TGCAGCCCAAGAGTGCGGGATCAACTAACAGATACGCAGTATTTT.

V gene TRBV29-1 combines with J gene TRBJ2-3, with unresolved D. Trimming stripped 6 bases from V and 3 bases from J, with 19 bases between. CDR1 SQVTM and CDR2 ANQGSEA come from the germline V gene. The CDR3 is 15 amino acids. DNA of the CDR3: TGCAGCGTACCGGGCCAAACCCGGGTGACAGATACGCAGTATTTT. Its protein is CSVPGQTRVTDTQYF.

This clonotype occurred once. This chain joins TRBV5-4 and TRBJ2-3, with D possibly being TRBD1 or TRBD2 (5 bases each). Germline V gene data show CDR1 as SGHNT and CDR2 as YYREEE (reference sequence). Trimming stripped 2 bases from V and 1 base from J, with 11 bases between. The CDR3 is 15 residues long. This CDR3 reads CASSFQVGRTDTQYF. The CDR3, as DNA: TGTGCCAGCAGCTTCCAGGTGGGACGCACAGATACGCAGTATTTT.

Only a few counts were recorded for this clonotype. The chain combines TRBV6-1 with TRBJ1-5; the D is unclear. Germline CDR1 and CDR2: MNHNS and SASEGT. The CDR3 extends over 13 amino acids. Deletions cut 3 bases from V and 6 bases from J, with 9 bases between. For the CDR3, the DNA is TGTGCCAGCAGTGACCTTGAAGGTCAGCCCCAGCATTTT. As protein: CASSDLEGQPQHF.

The chain joins TRBV3-2 to TRBJ1-5; TRBD1, the D gene given by the table, was not confirmed from the DNA. TRBV3-2 corresponds to a pseudogene. CDR3 size: 16 residues. The CDR3 nucleotides are TGTGCCAGCAGCCAAGAAGCACAGGGCGACAAGCAGCCCCAGCATTTT. It yields the protein CASSQEAQGDKQPQHF.

This clonotype was seen only a few times. V usage is TRBV6-2 or TRBV6-3 and J usage is TRBJ2-1; 7 bases map to TRBD2. The CDR3 spans 15 residues. The germline V gene encodes CDR1 MNHEY and CDR2 SVGEGT. J lost 3 bases, V lost 5 bases, and 7 bases had no gene match. CDR3 in amino acids: CASSPGGYLYNEQFF. For the CDR3, the DNA is TGTGCCAGCAGTCCCGGGGGGTATCTCTACAATGAGCAGTTCTTC.

The CDR3 sequence is CASWDFTDTQYF. Written as DNA, the CDR3 is TGTGCCAGTTGGGACTTCACAGATACGCAGTATTTT. V usage is TRBV27 and J usage is TRBJ2-3, with D perhaps matching TRBD2 (6 bases). V was trimmed by 9 bases and J by 2 bases, leaving 9 bases between them. There are 12 residues in the CDR3. From germline, CDR1 is MNHEY and CDR2 SMNVEV (reference sequence).

Ten or more counts support this clonotype. This sequence joins TRBV12-3 or TRBV12-4 and TRBJ2-5; 10 nucleotides line up with TRBD2. Losses at the gene ends were 3 bases for V and 1 base for J; bases not matched to a gene: 8. This CDR3 region has 17 residues. As DNA, the CDR3 is TGTGCCAGCAGTTTGAGCGGGGGGGTAACAATCCAAGAGACCCAGTACTTC. It yields the protein CASSLSGGVTIQETQYF.

In this sample, this clonotype turned up many times. The chain recombines TRBV27 with TRBJ2-1, with 7 bases fitting TRBD2. Germline values: CDR1 MNHEY, CDR2 SMNVEV (reference sequence). CDR3 size: 16 residues. Germline trimming cut 4 bases from V and 2 bases from J; bases unmatched to any gene: 8. CDR3 bases: TGTGCCAGCAGTTCAATCGCGGGGGAGACCTACAATGAGCAGTTCTTC. Translated: CASSSIAGETYNEQFF.

This clonotype was detected ten times or more. This chain uses TRBV7-9 with TRBJ1-2; a weak D match, TRBD1 (5 bases). Deletions cut 4 bases from V and 8 bases from J, with 26 bases between. This CDR3 has 17 residues. The germline gives CDR1 SEHNR, CDR2 FQNEAQ (reference sequence). The CDR3 reads CASSSPLPRDGASGYTF. CDR3 nucleotide sequence: TGTGCCAGCAGCTCCCCGCTTCCCCGGGACGGAGCCAGCGGCTACACCTTC.

This clonotype has at least ten counts. V is TRBV25-1 and J is TRBJ1-5; tentatively, D is TRBD1 (5 bases). Germline V gene lookup returns CDR1 MGHDK and CDR2 SYGVNS. The V gene lost 1 base and the J gene lost 1 base, with 20 bases spanning the gap. CDR3 length: 19 residues. CDR3: CASSESPPTPPGSNQPQHF. CDR3 sequence (DNA): TGTGCCAGCAGTGAATCACCCCCAACCCCCCCAGGGAGCAATCAGCCCCAGCATTTT.

This clonotype was observed a handful of times. The chain uses TRBV24-1 and TRBJ2-3; 8 nucleotides line up with TRBD2. V shed 3 bases, J shed 4 bases, and the junction held 2 bases outside the gene matches. Germline lookup yields CDR1 KGHDR and CDR2 SFDVKD. The CDR3 covers 14 residues. CDR3 nucleotides: TGTGCCACCAGTGATACGGGGGGGCCAGATACGCAGTATTTT. Translation gives CATSDTGGPDTQYF.

The CDR3 DNA reads TGTGCCAGCAGTCTCGACAGGGGGCTCACCGGGGAGCTGTTTTTT. Translated: CASSLDRGLTGELFF. This chain connects TRBV27 to TRBJ2-2; 10 bases line up with TRBD1. The CDR3 loop spans 15 amino acids. Germline CDR1 is MNHEY and CDR2 is SMNVEV (reference sequence). V was pared by 5 bases and J by 4 bases, with 4 bases of the junction left unmatched.

The rearrangement uses TRBV6-2 or TRBV6-3 and TRBJ2-2; 10 nucleotides match TRBD2. V lost 5 bases to trimming and J lost 3 bases; unmatched junction nucleotides: 9. In germline, CDR1 is MNHEY, CDR2 SVGEGT. The CDR3 is made up of 17 amino acids. The CDR3 here is CASSITTSGSYTGELFF. The CDR3 region has the DNA TGTGCCAGCAGTATTACGACTAGCGGGTCGTACACCGGGGAGCTGTTTTTT.

This clonotype occurred many times. The chain recombines TRBV11-2 with TRBJ2-5, with D possibly TRBD2 on 6 matching bases. The germline V gene has CDR1 SGHAT and CDR2 FQNNGV. The CDR3 runs to 15 residues. Trimming pared 2 bases from V and 4 bases from J, leaving 14 bases between. The CDR3: CASSLNAGLGETQYF. The CDR3 DNA reads TGTGCCAGCAGCTTAAACGCGGGGCTGGGAGAGACCCAGTACTTC.

In its sample, this clonotype was seen a few times. The V call is TRBV7-9, the J call TRBJ1-1; TRBD1 is a possible D gene (5 bases). This CDR3 is built from 12 residues. Germline V lookup: CDR1 SEHNR, CDR2 FQNEAQ (reference sequence). V was shortened by 11 bases and J by 1 base, with 11 bases between the two germline ends. CDR3 in DNA: TGTGCCGGGGGAGTGGGGAACACTGAAGCTTTCTTT. It yields the protein CAGGVGNTEAFF.

V usage is TRBV5-1 and J usage is TRBJ2-7; either TRBD1 or TRBD2 may supply D (5 bases each). Germline values: CDR1 SGHRS, CDR2 YFSETQ. The CDR3 is made up of 13 amino acids. V dropped 7 bases and J dropped 3 bases, with 14 bases sitting between them. CDR3: CASPRGVNYEQYF. CDR3 coding DNA: TGCGCCAGCCCTCGAGGGGTGAACTACGAGCAGTACTTC.

The rearrangement joins TRBV5-1 to TRBJ2-3; possibly TRBD1 or TRBD2 for D (5 bases each). V was shortened by 2 bases and J by 0 bases, with 13 bases between the two germline ends. CDR1 and CDR2 (germline): SGHRS, YFSETQ. The CDR3 covers 16 residues. The CDR3 here is CASSFRGGHSTDTQYF. CDR3 nucleotide sequence: TGCGCCAGCAGCTTCCGGGGCGGCCATAGCACAGATACGCAGTATTTT.

The V and J genes are TRBV28 and TRBJ2-3; 7 bases are shared with TRBD2. With V trimmed by 7 bases and J by 1 base, 11 bases remained unmatched. The CDR3 has 16 amino acids. The germline CDR1 and CDR2 sequences are MDHEN and SYDVKM. CDR3 bases: TGTGCCAGCACCCTAGGGGTTGGGGGGGGCACAGATACGCAGTATTTT. This encodes CASTLGVGGGTDTQYF.

Here the CDR3 reads CSASDSGGATTYEQYF. CDR3 in DNA: TGCAGTGCAAGTGATAGCGGGGGAGCCACCACCTACGAGCAGTACTTC. This sequence joins TRBV20-1 and TRBJ2-7; 9 nucleotides agree with TRBD2. This CDR3 has 16 amino acids. V was pared by 6 bases and J by 2 bases, with 14 bases of the junction left unmatched. Germline-derived CDR1 and CDR2 are DFQATT and SNEGSKA (reference sequence).

This clonotype was found many times. The chain couples TRBV14 to TRBJ2-5, with 7 bases aligning to TRBD1. CDR3 length: 15 amino acids. V was clipped by 4 bases and J by 3 bases; unmatched bases: 8. Germline loops: CDR1 SGHDN, CDR2 FVKESK. CDR3: CASSLWDSAKETQYF. CDR3 nucleotides: TGTGCCAGCAGCCTCTGGGACAGCGCTAAAGAGACCCAGTACTTC.

The chain links TRBV29-1 to TRBJ1-1; D remains unclear. The V end was cut by 7 bases, the J end by 5 bases, with 14 bases between. Germline CDR1 and CDR2: SQVTM and ANQGSEA. The length of the CDR3 is 12 residues. CDR3 residues: CSGIRGGTEAFF. DNA for the CDR3: TGCAGCGGCATCAGAGGTGGGACTGAAGCTTTCTTT. Looking up the rest from reference TRBV29-1 and TRBJ1-1 gives the full variable domain: SAVISQKPSRDICQRGTSLTIQCQVDSQVTMMFWYRQQPGQSLTLIATANQGSEATYESGFVIDKFPISRPNLTFSTLTVSNMSPEDSSIYLCSGIRGGTEAFFGQGTRLTVV.